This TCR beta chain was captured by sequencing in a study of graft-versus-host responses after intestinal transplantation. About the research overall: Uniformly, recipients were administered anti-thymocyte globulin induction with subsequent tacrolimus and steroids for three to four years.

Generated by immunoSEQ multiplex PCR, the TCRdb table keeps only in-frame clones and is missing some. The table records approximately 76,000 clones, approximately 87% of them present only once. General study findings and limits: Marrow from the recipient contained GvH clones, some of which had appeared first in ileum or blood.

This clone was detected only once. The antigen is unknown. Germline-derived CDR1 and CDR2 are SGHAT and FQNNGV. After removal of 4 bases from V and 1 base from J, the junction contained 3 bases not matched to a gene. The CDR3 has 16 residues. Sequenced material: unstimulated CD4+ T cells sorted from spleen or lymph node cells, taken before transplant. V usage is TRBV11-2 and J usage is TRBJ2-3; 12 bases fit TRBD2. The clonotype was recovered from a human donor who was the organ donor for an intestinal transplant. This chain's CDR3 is CASSSRLAGGTDTQYF. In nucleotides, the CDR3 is TGTGCCAGCAGCTCCCGACTAGCGGGGGGCACAGATACGCAGTATTTT.